This T cell receptor (beta chain) is drawn from a study of cytomegalovirus exposure and HLA in healthy donors. Deletions cut 2 bases from V and 5 bases from J, with 18 bases between. The germline V gene has CDR1 MDHEN and CDR2 SYDVKM. There are 16 residues in the CDR3. 13 Jbeta primers and 60 Vbeta primers were used for the PCR. Methods used by the authors: In a later analysis, some 80 million unique TCR beta chains included roughly 11 million shared by two or more donors. Here immunoSEQ multiplex PCR was the method, and the copy in TCRdb shows in-frame clones only, minus some. That table gives V, J and clone size, and the DNA gave D and trimming. The top ten hold roughly 1.7% of the sample, which has around 130,000 clones, 70% seen once.

The sequence was collected from a woman in her twenties or thirties in good health and CMV-seronegative. Sequencing was carried out using PBMCs. The chain couples TRBV28 to TRBJ1-1; D call uncertain. CDR3 sequence: CASSLNRWAGWTEAFF. The CDR3 DNA sequence: TGTGCCAGCAGTTTAAATAGGTGGGCAGGATGGACTGAAGCTTTCTTT. Together with reference TRBV28 and TRBJ1-1, the CDR3 gives the full variable domain: DVKVTQSSRYLVKRTGEKVFLECVQDMDHENMFWYRQDPGLGLRLIYFSYDVKMKEKGDIPEGYSVSREKKERFSLILESASTNQTSMYLCASSLNRWAGWTEAFFGQGTRLTVV.